A selection of T cell receptor beta chains follows, all from one sample in a study of post-analysis software for immune sequencing data. One entry per CDR3 protein, called by TCRdb with MiXCR from the PCR reads. The sample shows a few hundred thousand distinct CDR3 sequences, approximately 31% of them seen only once. Source material: blood. The source is a girl aged 2 to 17 with multiple sclerosis. The CDR3 runs from the conserved cysteine through the conserved F or W. The D gene is left open where the match is weak. Clone size is given for some rows only: seen once, a few or many times, or a class if the clone is expanded.

clone_size	v_call	d_call	j_call	cdr3_aa	cdr3_nt
few	TRBV20-1	.	TRBJ2-1	CSARGGGAENEQFF	TGCAGTGCTAGAGGAGGGGGGGCCGAAAATGAGCAGTTCTTC
.	TRBV11-3	.	TRBJ2-5	CASSLGGDPKETQYF	TGTGCCAGCAGCTTAGGGGGTGACCCGAAAGAGACCCAGTACTTC
.	TRBV4-1	.	TRBJ1-4	CASSLERQENEKLFF	TGCGCCAGCAGCCTGGAGAGACAGGAGAATGAAAAACTGTTTTTT
.	TRBV11-1	.	TRBJ2-7	CASSSGALYEQYF	TGTGCCAGCAGCTCTGGGGCCCTCTACGAGCAGTACTTC
many	TRBV20-1	TRBD2	TRBJ2-1	CSADLADSYNEQFF	TGCAGTGCTGATCTAGCGGACTCCTACAATGAGCAGTTCTTC
.	TRBV11-2	TRBD1	TRBJ2-1	CARSLFPGQGYNEQFF	TGTGCCAGAAGCTTATTCCCGGGACAGGGGTACAATGAGCAGTTCTTC
.	TRBV6-5	.	TRBJ1-1	CASSYRFFRGNTEAFF	TGTGCCAGCAGTTACCGTTTTTTCCGGGGTAACACTGAAGCTTTCTTT
few	TRBV21-1	.	TRBJ2-7	CASSKEQRGHRGQTYEQYF	TGTGCCAGCAGCAAAGAGCAGAGGGGCCACAGGGGGCAGACCTACGAGCAGTACTTC
few	TRBV7-2	.	TRBJ1-1	CASSLVGRTEAFF	TGTGCCAGCAGCTTAGTGGGCAGAACTGAAGCTTTCTTT
.	TRBV12-3/TRBV12-4	.	TRBJ1-5	CASSFFGSRDQPQHF	TGTGCCAGCAGTTTTTTTGGGTCCCGCGATCAGCCCCAGCATTTT
.	TRBV3-1	.	TRBJ2-6	CASSQMLRSSGANVRTF	TGTGCCAGCAGCCAAATGTTACGGAGCTCTGGGGCCAACGTCCGGACTTTC
.	TRBV5-1	.	TRBJ1-1	CASSLVVMNTEAFF	TGCGCCAGCAGCTTGGTGGTCATGAACACTGAAGCTTTCTTT
.	TRBV7-6	.	TRBJ2-7	CASSLSEGSYEQYF	TGTGCCAGCAGCTTATCGGAGGGTTCCTACGAGCAGTACTTC
once	TRBV29-1	.	TRBJ1-1	CSVRPSLNTEAFF	TGCAGCGTGAGGCCGTCTTTGAACACTGAAGCTTTCTTT
few	TRBV21-1	.	TRBJ2-3	CASSDLCLAPSTQYF	TGTGCCAGCAGCGATCTTTGCTTAGCCCCCTCCACGCAGTATTTT
.	TRBV6-5	.	TRBJ2-7	CASSYFPGIQDYEQYF	TGTGCCAGCAGTTACTTCCCGGGGATTCAGGACTACGAGCAGTACTTC
.	TRBV6-6	TRBD1	TRBJ2-4	CASSYLGQGPSDDIQYF	TGTGCCAGCAGTTACTTAGGACAGGGGCCGTCGGATGACATTCAGTACTTC
few	TRBV6-5	.	TRBJ1-2	CASSGSQGLSGYTF	TGTGCCAGCAGTGGAAGCCAGGGGCTTTCTGGCTACACCTTC
once	TRBV9	.	TRBJ1-2	CASSVVSPGTGYTF	TGTGCCAGCAGCGTAGTATCCCCAGGGACTGGCTACACCTTC
.	TRBV9	TRBD1	TRBJ2-2	CASSVAGQAYTGELFF	TGTGCCAGCAGCGTAGCAGGACAGGCCTACACCGGGGAGCTGTTTTTT
.	TRBV3-1	.	TRBJ1-4	CASSPQGLREKLFF	TGTGCCAGCAGCCCACAGGGACTTCGTGAAAAACTGTTTTTT
many	TRBV9	.	TRBJ2-7	CASSVGLGAYEQYF	TGTGCCAGCAGCGTAGGGCTGGGGGCTTACGAGCAGTACTTC
few	TRBV20-1	.	TRBJ1-2	CSAKEPASNYGYTF	TGCAGTGCAAAAGAACCAGCGTCAAACTATGGCTACACCTTC
many	TRBV11-2	TRBD1	TRBJ2-7	CASSWDSSSYEQYF	TGCGCCAGCAGCTGGGACAGCAGCTCCTACGAGCAGTACTTC
.	TRBV7-2	TRBD2	TRBJ2-7	CASSFSSGSYEQYF	TGTGCCAGCAGCTTTTCTAGCGGAAGCTACGAGCAGTACTTC
.	TRBV5-1	.	TRBJ2-7	CASSLEHRSYEQYF	TGCGCCAGCAGCTTGGAACACCGTAGCTACGAGCAGTACTTC
few	TRBV6-1	TRBD2	TRBJ2-3	CASTGLAGHVADTQYF	TGTGCCAGCACTGGACTAGCGGGCCATGTCGCAGATACGCAGTATTTT
few	TRBV5-1	.	TRBJ1-5	CASSPGAAENQPQHF	TGCGCCAGCAGCCCAGGGGCGGCAGAAAATCAGCCCCAGCATTTT
.	TRBV20-1	TRBD2	TRBJ2-1	CSAPTSGSIISDEQFF	TGCAGTGCGCCGACTAGCGGCTCCATCATCAGCGATGAGCAGTTCTTC
.	TRBV11-2	.	TRBJ2-7	CASSPHLSYGDERYF	TGTGCCAGCAGCCCCCATCTTTCTTATGGCGACGAGCGGTACTTC
few	TRBV6-4	.	TRBJ2-1	CASSARDSSLYNEQFF	TGTGCCAGCAGTGCGCGGGACTCTAGCTTGTACAATGAGCAGTTCTTC
.	TRBV25-1	.	TRBJ2-3	CASIIEYGTDTQYF	TGTGCCAGCATTATTGAGTATGGCACAGATACGCAGTATTTT
.	TRBV7-9	.	TRBJ2-4	CASSSGELRRGAKNIQYF	TGTGCCAGCAGCTCGGGGGAACTTAGGAGGGGAGCCAAAAACATTCAGTACTTC
.	TRBV28	TRBD1	TRBJ2-1	CASSPYRDRGRNEQFF	TGTGCCAGCAGTCCCTACCGGGACAGGGGTAGGAATGAGCAGTTCTTC
many	TRBV29-1	TRBD1	TRBJ2-7	CSAGDRTYEQYF	TGCAGCGCTGGGGACAGAACCTACGAGCAGTACTTC
.	TRBV12-3/TRBV12-4	TRBD1	TRBJ1-6	CASSAWTGGRRPNSPLHF	TGCGCCAGCAGTGCCTGGACAGGGGGCCGGAGGCCTAATTCACCCCTCCACTTT
.	TRBV7-9	TRBD2	TRBJ2-2	CASTHPPLAGSLNTGELFF	TGTGCCAGCACCCATCCCCCACTAGCGGGGTCATTGAACACCGGGGAGCTGTTTTTT
many	TRBV20-1	.	TRBJ2-1	CSARGSYNEQFF	TGCAGTGCTAGAGGCAGCTACAATGAGCAGTTCTTC
many	TRBV12-3/TRBV12-4	TRBD1	TRBJ2-7	CASSLTGQGYEQYF	TGTGCCAGCAGTTTAACGGGACAGGGCTACGAGCAGTACTTC
.	TRBV20-1	TRBD2	TRBJ2-3	CSAVPGLAGLSTDTQYF	TGCAGTGCTGTACCGGGACTAGCGGGGCTCAGCACAGATACGCAGTATTTT
.	TRBV7-2	TRBD2	TRBJ2-3	CASSLLAGGRYTDAQYF	TGTGCCAGCAGTCTACTAGCGGGGGGCAGATACACAGATGCGCAGTATTTT
.	TRBV20-1	TRBD1	TRBJ2-5	CSGTQGGMGETQYF	TGCAGTGGGACTCAAGGGGGCATGGGTGAGACCCAGTACTTC
few	TRBV5-1	TRBD1	TRBJ1-4	CASSLGWDSDEKLFF	TGCGCCAGCAGCCTGGGTTGGGACAGCGATGAAAAACTGTTTTTT
.	TRBV4-1	TRBD1	TRBJ1-4	CASSQRTGVTEKLFF	TGCGCCAGCAGCCAACGGACAGGGGTGACTGAAAAACTGTTTTTT
.	TRBV7-9	.	TRBJ2-3	CASSPGRRDTDTQYF	TGTGCCAGCAGTCCAGGGCGACGGGACACAGATACGCAGTATTTT
few	TRBV20-1	.	TRBJ2-5	CSANSPGSQHQETQYF	TGCAGTGCGAACAGTCCAGGGTCCCAACACCAAGAGACCCAGTACTTC
few	TRBV9	TRBD2	TRBJ2-1	CASSADEGLAEQQFF	TGTGCCAGCAGCGCCGACGAAGGGCTAGCGGAACAGCAGTTCTTC
few	TRBV28	.	TRBJ1-5	CASSIRTASNQPQHF	TGTGCCAGCAGTATACGGACTGCAAGCAATCAGCCCCAGCATTTT
few	TRBV7-2	TRBD1	TRBJ2-1	CASSLEVDRANEQFF	TGTGCCAGCAGCTTAGAGGTGGACAGGGCGAATGAGCAGTTCTTC
few	TRBV20-1	TRBD1	TRBJ1-6	CSARSGTGDFPLHF	TGCAGTGCTAGATCCGGGACAGGGGATTTCCCCCTCCACTTT
few	TRBV5-6	TRBD1	TRBJ2-5	CASSGGTGQTQYF	TGTGCCAGCAGCGGCGGGACAGGGCAGACCCAGTACTTC
.	TRBV5-1	TRBD1	TRBJ1-2	CASSSLRGVDAHYGYTF	TGCGCCAGCAGCTCCCTCAGGGGGGTCGATGCCCACTATGGCTACACCTTC
few	TRBV20-1	.	TRBJ1-5	CSARVSAQPQHF	TGCAGTGCTAGAGTATCGGCACAGCCCCAGCATTTT
.	TRBV7-9	.	TRBJ2-5	CASSSPSVRTQYF	TGTGCCAGCAGCTCGCCTAGCGTGCGGACCCAGTACTTC